This paragraph reports one T cell receptor (beta chain). The source of the sample is a study of T cell responses to AZD1222 COVID-19 vaccine. Study at large: Second doses were pooled across both intervals (about 4 or about 12 weeks).

The assay was immunoSEQ multiplex PCR, and TCRdb's table has in-frame clones only and misses some. The repertoire holds about 170,000 clones, with 92% as singletons. Deletions cut 4 bases from V and 8 bases from J, with 19 bases between. Germline V gene sequence: CDR1 SGHTS, CDR2 YDEGEE. The CDR3 runs to 15 residues. Sequencing used peripheral blood, obtained on day 0 of AZD1222 vaccination. The clonotype originates from an adult in good health. This chain uses TRBV5-8 with TRBJ2-1; D is possibly TRBD1 (5 bases). The CDR3 protein is CASSPRVASHYEQFF. The CDR3 nucleotides are TGTGCCAGCAGCCCCAGGGTGGCTTCCCATTATGAGCAGTTCTTC.